These 15 T cell receptor beta chains share one sample of origin, sequenced in a study of T cells in Graves' hyperthyroidism and ophthalmopathy. RNA transcripts provided the source from which TCR beta CDR3 regions were amplified. HTBI primers were employed in a first-round RT-PCR of the TCR CDR3. TCRdb passed the multiplex PCR reads through MiXCR, listing each CDR3 protein once. The sample lists fewer than 400,000 distinct CDR3 sequences; approximately 15% were seen once. Sequencing was carried out using blood. These receptor sequences come from a man younger than 45 with Graves' hyperthyroidism.

In its sample, this clonotype was seen many times. The chain uses TRBV6-1 and TRBJ2-7; D uncertain. This CDR3 contains 16 residues. CDR1 MNHNS and CDR2 SASEGT come from the germline V gene. The V and J ends lost 6 bases and 7 bases respectively, with 25 bases between them. This chain's CDR3 is CASSRRNLGRMDEQYF. The CDR3 DNA is TGTGCCAGCAGCCGTCGAAACCTCGGCAGGATGGATGAGCAGTACTTC.

This clonotype was counted between two and nine times. The chain employs TRBV6-9 and TRBJ2-2; D may be TRBD1 (6 bases). V was pared by 0 bases and J by 6 bases, with 11 bases between. Germline V gene data show CDR1 as MNHGY and CDR2 as SVAAGI. This CDR3 is 15 amino acids long. The CDR3 protein is CASSYSGAASGELFF. The CDR3 region has the DNA TGTGCCAGCAGTTATTCGGGGGCAGCCTCCGGGGAGCTGTTTTTT.

This clonotype was seen at least ten times. V gene TRBV27 combines with J gene TRBJ1-1; weak D call: TRBD1 (5 bases). Germline V gene lookup returns CDR1 MNHEY and CDR2 SMNVEV (reference sequence). V was trimmed by 6 bases and J by 1 base, leaving 12 bases between them. The CDR3 contains 14 residues. Written as DNA, the CDR3 is TGTGCCAGCAGCCCGGCGGGGACGAACACTGAAGCTTTCTTT. This sequence encodes CASSPAGTNTEAFF.

This clonotype occurred a few times. The chain has TRBV7-9 and TRBJ2-7; D is ambiguous. There are 13 residues in the CDR3. Germline V gene lookup returns CDR1 SEHNR and CDR2 FQNEAQ (reference sequence). Deletions cut 4 bases from V and 4 bases from J, with 11 bases between. The CDR3 DNA is TGTGCCAGCAGCTCCCAGGACCGGTACGAGCAGTACTTC. This gives the protein CASSSQDRYEQYF.

This clonotype was detected ten times or more. The chain recombines TRBV3-1 with TRBJ1-2; a possible D gene is TRBD1 (5 bases). Germline CDR1 and CDR2: LGHDT and YNNKEL (reference sequence). The CDR3 contains 13 residues. V lost 4 bases and J 4 bases, leaving 10 bases between the germline ends. CDR3 residues: CASSRDSSYGYTF. For the CDR3, the DNA is TGTGCCAGCAGCCGTGACAGCAGCTATGGCTACACCTTC. Full variable domain (missing parts from reference TRBV3-1 and TRBJ1-2): DTAVSQTPKYLVTQMGNDKSIKCEQNLGHDTMYWYKQDSKKFLKIMFSYNNKELIINETVPNRFSPKSPDKAHLNLHINSLELGDSAVYFCASSRDSSYGYTFGSGTRLTVV.

This chain joins TRBV13 and TRBJ1-1; D may be TRBD1 (5 bases). Germline V lookup: CDR1 PRHDT, CDR2 FYEKMQ (reference sequence). With 5 bases removed from V and 11 bases from J, the gap between germline ends came to 15 bases. The CDR3 extends over 12 amino acids. The CDR3 is CASSVPRGDAFF. The DNA of the CDR3 is TGTGCCAGCAGCGTTCCGAGGGGTGACGCTTTCTTT.

Written as DNA, the CDR3 is TGCGCCAGCAGCCAAGAAAGAGCCTACGAGCAGTACTTC. Translation: CASSQERAYEQYF. V is TRBV4-1 and J is TRBJ2-7; no clear D gene. The CDR3 totals 13 residues. The V end was cut by 0 bases, the J end by 2 bases, with 5 bases between. Germline-derived CDR1 and CDR2 are MGHRA and YSYEKL.

This clonotype was seen at least ten times. The V call is TRBV2, the J call TRBJ2-1; 11 bases map to TRBD2. Trimming took 7 bases from V and 2 from J; bases not matched to a gene: 1. The CDR3 runs to 14 residues. Germline CDR1 reads SNHLY; CDR2 reads FYNNEI. The CDR3 region is CASKLAGAYNEQFF. CDR3 nucleotide sequence: TGTGCCAGCAAACTAGCGGGGGCCTACAATGAGCAGTTCTTC.

This clonotype has a handful of counts. The junction and the germline gene differ at one end; a read error may be behind it. The rearrangement uses TRBV7-8 and TRBJ2-1; tentatively, D is TRBD1 (6 bases). Germline values: CDR1 SGHVS, CDR2 FQNEAQ. The CDR3 has 17 amino acids. CDR3 in amino acids: CASSLGPTGITYNKQFF. The DNA of the CDR3 is TGTGCCAGCAGCTTAGGCCCCACAGGGATTACCTACAATAAGCAGTTCTTC.

Only one count was recorded for this clonotype. No conserved phenylalanine or tryptophan ends this CDR3, so it is likely a read error. The CDR3 sequence: CASRDRRDTEAFS. The DNA of the CDR3 is TGTGCCAGCAGGGACAGGAGAGACACTGAAGCTTTCTCT. The chain uses TRBV6-5 and TRBJ1-1; 7 bases line up with TRBD1. The CDR3 sequence is 13 residues long. Germline CDR1 is MNHEY and CDR2 is SVGAGI. Trimming cost V 6 bases and J 3 bases; bases outside gene matches: 4.

This clonotype was seen repeatedly, ten times or more. The rearrangement uses TRBV11-1 and TRBJ2-1; TRBD1 matches at 7 bases. The CDR3 runs to 18 residues. Germline V gene data show CDR1 as SGHAT and CDR2 as FQDESV (reference sequence). Trimming cost V 2 bases and J 2 bases; bases outside gene matches: 12. This CDR3 is CASSLIGQADRPYNEQFF. The CDR3 DNA reads as TGTGCCAGCAGCTTAATAGGACAGGCCGATAGGCCCTACAATGAGCAGTTCTTC.

This clonotype was seen ten or more times. The V gene is TRBV3-1, the J gene TRBJ1-2; 7 bases align to TRBD1. With 4 bases clipped from V and 8 bases from J, the junction kept 7 bases outside the gene matches. The CDR3 is 13 amino acids. Looked up from germline, CDR1 is LGHDT and CDR2 is YNNKEL (reference sequence). DNA for the CDR3: TGTGCCAGCAGCCCCCGGGACAGTGGGGGCTACACCTTC. Its translation: CASSPRDSGGYTF.

The chain links TRBV30 to TRBJ1-3; 7 bases are shared with TRBD1. The CDR3 has 15 amino acids. Germline V gives CDR1 GTSNPN, CDR2 SVGIG (reference sequence). V lost 2 bases to trimming and J lost 0 bases; unmatched junction nucleotides: 4. This CDR3 reads CAWSYRGTSGNTIYF. In DNA form, the CDR3 reads TGTGCCTGGAGTTACAGGGGAACCTCTGGAAACACCATATATTTT.

The rearrangement links TRBV6-2 or TRBV6-3 to TRBJ2-5; the match to TRBD1 covers 7 bases. V shed 5 bases and J 3 bases; nucleotides not matched to a gene: 9. Per the germline V gene, CDR1 is MNHEY and CDR2 is SVGEGT. The CDR3 is 15 amino acids. CDR3 nucleotides: TGTGCCAGCAGTCACACGACAGGGCGCGAAGAGACCCAGTACTTC. Translating gives CASSHTTGREETQYF.

This clonotype was detected a few times. One end of the junction varies from germline; a read error may be responsible. The chain combines TRBV6-5 with TRBJ1-4; the match to TRBD1 covers 7 bases. Per germline, CDR1 MNHEY and CDR2 SVGAGI. The length of the CDR3 is 16 residues. In nucleotides, the CDR3 is TGTGCCAGCAGTTATCCACCGGGACAGCCTAATGAAAGACTGTTTTTT. Translating it yields CASSYPPGQPNERLFF.